This TCR beta chain was recorded in a study of T-cell reconstitution after alpha-beta-depleted transplantation in children. TCRbeta library preparation incorporated unique molecular identifiers. TCRdb re-derived calls from the PCR reads in MiXCR, one entry per CDR3 protein. The sample yields around 530,000 distinct CDR3 sequences, 32% seen once. The CDR3 is made up of 16 amino acids. The germline V gene has CDR1 SGHRS and CDR2 YFSETQ. V lost 7 bases to trimming and J lost 6 bases; unmatched junction nucleotides: 16. This TCR was sampled from a human donor who donated a stem cell graft to a child with aplastic anemia. This sample comprised PBMCs from the stem cell graft donor, obtained from the stem cell graft. The chain carries TRBV5-1 and TRBJ2-7; 10 nucleotides line up with TRBD2. This CDR3 is CASSATSGRARGEQYF. The CDR3, as DNA: TGCGCCAGCTCCGCAACAAGCGGGAGGGCCAGAGGCGAGCAGTACTTC.